This T cell receptor beta chain originates from a study of CD8+ T cells in alopecia areata. Whole-study context: For the treated group, dosing was oral tofacitinib at 5 to 10 mg twice daily. Tofacitinib therapy lasting 6 to 18 months was followed by 6 months off drug. Study results and caveats: Clonality in lesional scalp, especially alopecia totalis/universalis, exceeded that of normal scalp.

On this clone itself: The target antigen is unknown.

This CDR3 has 16 amino acids. With 0 bases removed from V and 9 bases from J, the gap between germline ends came to 21 bases. CDR1 and CDR2 (germline): MNHEY, SVGAGI. It was cDNA, reverse transcribed from extracted RNA, that served as the sequencing template. The protocol was immunoSEQ multiplex PCR, while the TCRdb copy is restricted to in-frame clones and leaves out a portion. The data show some 240,000 clones, around 62% seen once. Sampling of alopecia areata patients yielded lesional scalp punch biopsies as well as peripheral blood. Sequences were derived from CD4+ T cells sorted from blood, sampled at week 0. The chain is built from TRBV6-5 and TRBJ2-7, with D perhaps matching TRBD1 (6 bases). The TCR originated in a human donor with alopecia areata. CDR3 amino acids: CASSYSTMGATKRQYF. The CDR3 DNA sequence: TGTGCCAGCAGTTACTCGACTATGGGGGCAACTAAACGGCAGTACTTC.